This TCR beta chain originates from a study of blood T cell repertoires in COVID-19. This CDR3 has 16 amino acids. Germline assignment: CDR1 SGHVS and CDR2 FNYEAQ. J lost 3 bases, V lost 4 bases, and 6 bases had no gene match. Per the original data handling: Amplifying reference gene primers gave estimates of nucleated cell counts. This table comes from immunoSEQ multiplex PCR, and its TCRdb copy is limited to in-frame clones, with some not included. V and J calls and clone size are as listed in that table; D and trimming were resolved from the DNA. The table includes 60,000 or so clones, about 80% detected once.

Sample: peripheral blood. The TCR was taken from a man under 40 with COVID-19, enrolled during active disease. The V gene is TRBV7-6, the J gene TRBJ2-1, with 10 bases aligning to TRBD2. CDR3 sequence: CASSSWTSGDYNEQFF. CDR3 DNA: TGTGCCAGCAGCTCTTGGACTAGCGGAGACTACAATGAGCAGTTCTTC.